Each of the 22 T cell receptor beta chains below was sequenced from the same sample in a study of blood T cell repertoires in COVID-19. Data came from immunoSEQ multiplex PCR; TCRdb stores just in-frame clones and leaves some out. The repertoire holds around 250,000 clones, with over 80% as singletons. The sample was peripheral blood. These receptors originate from a woman aged 40-49 years who had recovered from COVID-19.

The chain uses TRBV9 and TRBJ2-3, with D maybe TRBD1 (6 bases). The CDR3 runs to 15 residues. Trimming pared 2 bases from V and 2 bases from J, leaving 12 bases between. Germline V CDR1 and CDR2: SGDLS, YYNGEE. The DNA of the CDR3 is TGTGCCAGCAGCGTTGCTGGACAGAACACAGATACGCAGTATTTT. Its translation: CASSVAGQNTDTQYF.

This rearrangement joins TRBV5-5 to TRBJ1-4; D is ambiguous. Germline V gives CDR1 SGHKS, CDR2 YYEKEE (reference sequence). The CDR3 is 15 amino acids. The V and J ends lost 4 bases and 0 bases respectively, with 10 bases between them. CDR3 protein: CASSLPVATNEKLFF. The DNA of the CDR3 is TGTGCCAGCAGCCTGCCGGTTGCAACTAATGAAAAACTGTTTTTT.

The chain uses TRBV11-3 and TRBJ2-3; TRBD2 matches at 7 bases. Unmatched junction bases numbered 10, after V lost 5 bases and J lost 2 bases. The CDR3 runs 16 residues. Germline values: CDR1 SGHNT, CDR2 YENEEA. The DNA for the CDR3 is TGTGCCAGCAGCCCCCGGGGACGGGGGGACACAGATACGCAGTATTTT. It yields the protein CASSPRGRGDTDTQYF.

The chain combines TRBV10-3 with TRBJ1-2, with 8 bases identical to TRBD1. Germline CDR1 is ENHRY and CDR2 is SYGVKD. The CDR3 covers 14 residues. V gave up 7 bases and J gave up 3 bases; unmatched junction bases: 7. CDR3 sequence (DNA): TGTGCCATCAAGGTCACAGGGGGTGACTATGGCTACACCTTC. As protein: CAIKVTGGDYGYTF.

The genes are TRBV25-1 and TRBJ1-1; 9 bases are shared with TRBD1. This CDR3 has 14 amino acids. Germline-derived CDR1 and CDR2 are MGHDK and SYGVNS. V was clipped by 4 bases and J by 5 bases; unmatched bases: 5. As DNA, the CDR3 is TGTGCCAGCAGTGTCGGACAGGGGAAGACTGAAGCTTTCTTT. Translation gives CASSVGQGKTEAFF.

This clone was observed a few times. The chain has TRBV3-1 (or the pseudogene TRBV3-2) and TRBJ1-1; D ambiguous. CDR1 and CDR2 (germline): LGHDT, YNNKEL (reference sequence). This CDR3 has 12 amino acids. V was shortened by 6 bases and J by 0 bases, with 5 bases between the two germline ends. The CDR3, as DNA: TGTGCCAGCAGTCAGATGAACACTGAAGCTTTCTTT. It yields the protein CASSQMNTEAFF.

The chain uses TRBV2 and TRBJ2-5; maybe TRBD2 (5 bases). The CDR3 extends over 11 amino acids. Per germline, CDR1 SNHLY and CDR2 FYNNEI. V was shortened by 11 bases and J by 4 bases, with 11 bases between the two germline ends. The CDR3 DNA reads as TGTGCCGGAGGAGGTCGAGAGACCCAGTACTTC. It encodes CAGGGRETQYF.

This sequence joins TRBV29-1 and TRBJ1-2; D is uncertain. CDR1 is SQVTM and CDR2 is ANQGSEA in the germline V gene. CDR3 length equals 14 residues. V lost 5 bases, J lost 4 bases, and 17 bases lay in between. CDR3 in amino acids: CSVSGEINAYGYTF. The CDR3 bases are TGCAGCGTTAGCGGGGAGATTAACGCCTATGGCTACACCTTC.

The rearrangement uses TRBV5-8 and TRBJ2-7; D perhaps matches TRBD2 (5 bases). This CDR3 contains 15 residues. The V end lost 7 bases, the J end lost 1 base, and 18 bases lay between the germline ends. Germline loops: CDR1 SGHTS, CDR2 YDEGEE. Here the CDR3 reads CASQKGGVRSYEQYF. CDR3 nucleotides: TGTGCCAGCCAAAAAGGAGGTGTAAGGTCCTACGAGCAGTACTTC.

The CDR3, as DNA: TGTGCCAGCAGTGAAACAGCCTCTGGAAACACCATATATTTT. Residues: CASSETASGNTIYF. This rearrangement joins TRBV6-4 to TRBJ1-3; no clear D gene. The germline V and J ends were trimmed by 3 bases and 0 bases, with 6 bases remaining between them. Germline CDR1 reads MRHNA; CDR2 reads SNTAGT. The CDR3 has 14 amino acids.

The V and J genes are TRBV11-2 and TRBJ2-7; D might be TRBD2 (7 bases). The CDR3 spans 15 residues. Germline loops: CDR1 SGHAT, CDR2 FQNNGV. Trimming removed 2 bases from V and 2 bases from J, with 13 bases in between. The CDR3 DNA follows: TGTGCCAGCAGCTTAACCGGGGGGCTTGCCTACGAGCAGTACTTC. Its translation: CASSLTGGLAYEQYF.

The chain is built from TRBV2 and TRBJ2-1, with 11 bases identical to TRBD2. Germline V gene lookup returns CDR1 SNHLY and CDR2 FYNNEI. This CDR3 has 15 amino acids. Trimming removed 7 bases from V and 1 base from J; junction bases left unmatched: 3. The CDR3 bases are TGTGCCAGCACCCCTAGCGGGGGGTCCTACAATGAGCAGTTCTTC. This translates into CASTPSGGSYNEQFF.

This clone came up many times. This chain links TRBV2 with TRBJ1-2, with 7 positions matching TRBD1. Germline V gene data show CDR1 as SNHLY and CDR2 as FYNNEI. This CDR3 comprises 13 residues. Germline trimming cut 7 bases from V and 7 bases from J; bases unmatched to any gene: 9. The CDR3 reads CASTTTGAGGYTF. Here the CDR3 DNA reads TGTGCCAGCACCACCACAGGGGCGGGTGGCTACACCTTC. The variable domain in full, completed from reference TRBV2 and TRBJ1-2, reads EPEVTQTPSHQVTQMGQEVILRCVPISNHLYFYWYRQILGQKVEFLVSFYNNEISEKSEIFDDQFSVERPDGSNFTLKIRSTKLEDSAMYFCASTTTGAGGYTFGSGTRLTVV.

The rearrangement joins TRBV18 to TRBJ2-1, with 11 bases identical to TRBD2. This CDR3 comprises 16 residues. Germline assignment: CDR1 KGHSH and CDR2 LQKENI. Losses at the gene ends were 1 base for V and 8 bases for J; bases not matched to a gene: 7. The CDR3 is CASSPQLSGGDDEQFF. The CDR3 nucleotides read TGTGCCAGCTCACCACAACTTAGCGGGGGGGACGATGAGCAGTTCTTC.

V usage is TRBV2 and J usage is TRBJ1-3, with D uncertain. There are 13 residues in the CDR3. With 8 bases removed from V and 8 bases from J, the gap between germline ends came to 16 bases. CDR1 and CDR2 from the germline V gene are SNHLY and FYNNEI. DNA of the CDR3: TGTGCCAGCTCTAGCCGGGCTTGGCACACCATATATTTT. It yields the protein CASSSRAWHTIYF. The whole variable domain, remainder taken from reference TRBV2 and TRBJ1-3, is EPEVTQTPSHQVTQMGQEVILRCVPISNHLYFYWYRQILGQKVEFLVSFYNNEISEKSEIFDDQFSVERPDGSNFTLKIRSTKLEDSAMYFCASSSRAWHTIYFGEGSWLTVV.

CDR3 DNA: TGTGCCAGCAGTCCCGGGACAGGGGGCAATCAGCCCCAGCATTTT. Translating gives CASSPGTGGNQPQHF. This chain links TRBV6-5 with TRBJ1-5; 10 bases align to TRBD1. J was trimmed by 2 bases and V by 5 bases; bases with no gene match: 3. This CDR3 contains 15 residues. Germline CDR1 MNHEY, CDR2 SVGAGI.

The chain carries TRBV19 and TRBJ1-2, with D possibly being TRBD1 (6 bases). Per the germline V gene, CDR1 is LNHDA and CDR2 is SQIVND (reference sequence). The CDR3 is 15 residues long. Trimming shortened V by 1 base and J by 4 bases, and 13 bases separated the two germline ends. The CDR3, as DNA: TGTGCCAGTAGTATAGGATTCCGGGACATCTATGGCTACACCTTC. Translating it yields CASSIGFRDIYGYTF.

J is TRBJ1-2 and V is TRBV10-2, with 11 bases that match TRBD1. J gave up 10 bases and V 8 bases, and 9 bases lay outside the gene matches. Germline CDR1 reads WSHSY; CDR2 reads SAAADI. This CDR3 spans 13 amino acids. The CDR3 loop reads CASYNRDRGFYTF. The CDR3 DNA is TGCGCCAGCTATAACCGGGACAGGGGGTTCTACACCTTC.

The genes are TRBV13 and TRBJ2-1; TRBD2 matches 9 bases. Germline CDR1 PRHDT, CDR2 FYEKMQ (reference sequence). The CDR3 length is 15 residues. V lost 3 bases and J lost 6; bases outside the gene matches: 6. CDR3 nucleotides: TGTGCCAGCAGCTTTCGTCTAGCGGGGTTCAATGAGCAGTTCTTC. This translates into CASSFRLAGFNEQFF.

The J gene is TRBJ1-1, the V gene TRBV7-3, with unresolved D. Looked up from germline, CDR1 is SGHTA and CDR2 is FQGTGA. The CDR3 is 13 amino acids. Trimming cost V 5 bases and J 5 bases, with 12 bases left between them. The CDR3, as DNA: TGTGCCAGCAGCCTTTCCCCGCGGACTGAAGCTTTCTTT. Its protein product is CASSLSPRTEAFF.

This chain connects TRBV7-9 to TRBJ2-1; D possibly corresponds to TRBD2 (6 bases). CDR3 length: 15 amino acids. The germline gives CDR1 SEHNR, CDR2 FQNEAQ (reference sequence). The V end was cut by 3 bases, the J end by 8 bases, with 17 bases between. CDR3 DNA sequence: TGTGCCAGCAGCTTGTGGGACTTCTCGCAAGATGAGCAGTTCTTC. This codes for CASSLWDFSQDEQFF.

This chain joins TRBV3-1 (or the pseudogene TRBV3-2) and TRBJ2-3, with TRBD2 matching over 11 bases. The CDR3 is made up of 16 amino acids. J gave up 3 bases and V 2 bases, and 4 bases lay outside the gene matches. Germline values: CDR1 LGHDT, CDR2 YNNKEL (reference sequence). The CDR3 nucleotides read TGTGCCAGCAGCCAATTTAGCGGGGGGGCAACAGATACGCAGTATTTT. Amino acids: CASSQFSGGATDTQYF.